The rows below give T cell receptor beta chains drawn from one sample of a study of B cell selection in AIRE deficiency. Assay used: immunoSEQ multiplex PCR; TCRdb lists only in-frame clones, some missing. The sample has fewer than 30,000 clones, roughly 95% seen once. The sample consisted of CD4+CD127+ conventional T cells sorted from PBMCs. The receptor set was obtained from a human donor in good health. Both conserved end residues are part of each CDR3. A D gene is named only where the DNA matches it firmly. Some rows mark clone size as missing; the rest say once, few, many or name a class of expanded clone.

-	TRBV7-2	TRBD1	TRBJ2-1	TGTGCCAGCAGCTTAGGACAGGGGGCCTACAATGAGCAGTTCTTC	CASSLGQGAYNEQFF
-	TRBV19	-	TRBJ1-5	TGTGCCAGTAAAGACGGACAGACTAGCAATCAGCCCCAGCATTTT	CASKDGQTSNQPQHF
-	TRBV19	TRBD2	TRBJ2-7	TGTGCCAGTAGTAGTAGCGGGAGGGCAAACGAGCAGTACTTC	CASSSSGRANEQYF
-	TRBV5-4	-	TRBJ2-1	TGTGCCAGCAGCTTGTACGCGGTCTCCTACAATGAGCAGTTCTTC	CASSLYAVSYNEQFF
-	TRBV7-9	-	TRBJ2-1	TGTGCCAGCAGCTTAACCACCTACAATGAGCAGTTCTTC	CASSLTTYNEQFF
-	TRBV6-1	-	TRBJ1-2	TGTGCCAGCAGATCGACGACGGAAATCTACGCCTTC	CASRSTTEIYAF
-	TRBV28	-	TRBJ1-1	TGTGCCAGCAACCCTTCGACCGCTGAAGCTTTCTTT	CASNPSTAEAFF
-	TRBV2	-	TRBJ1-5	TGTGCCAGCAGCCACTCCAGAGGGCTAGGGACTTATAGCAATCAGCTCCAGCATTTT	CASSHSRGLGTYSNQLQHF
-	TRBV29-1	TRBD2	TRBJ2-7	TGCAGCGTCCTAGCGGGAGCCCACGAGCAGTACTTC	CSVLAGAHEQYF
-	TRBV28	-	TRBJ2-7	TGTGCCAGCAGTTCACCGGGACGATGGACCTACGAGCAGTACTTC	CASSSPGRWTYEQYF
-	TRBV7-9	-	TRBJ1-4	TGTGCCAGCAGCGCCTGGGGGGTACGGCATAATCCTGAAAAACTGTTTTTT	CASSAWGVRHNPEKLFF
-	TRBV2	-	TRBJ2-7	TGTGCCAGCAGTGAAGGGGACCCGAGCCTCTACGAGCAGTACTTC	CASSEGDPSLYEQYF
-	TRBV9	-	TRBJ2-2	TGTGCCAGCACCCTGGGGGTCGAGTCCGGGGAGCTGTTTTTT	CASTLGVESGELFF
-	TRBV9	TRBD1	TRBJ2-1	TGTGCCAGCAGCGTAAGGGGGCCCGGAAGCTACAATGAGCAGTTCTTC	CASSVRGPGSYNEQFF
-	TRBV7-2	TRBD2	TRBJ2-2	TGTGCCAGCAGCTTAGCGGCTAGCGGGGGAGGGGCCGGGGAGCTGTTTTTT	CASSLAASGGGAGELFF
-	TRBV6-8	TRBD2	TRBJ2-3	TGTGCCAGCACTGAAGCGGGAGCTGCAGATACGCAGTATTTT	CASTEAGAADTQYF
-	TRBV4-3	-	TRBJ2-2	TGCGCCAGCAGCCAAGCGGCAGGGGTGGCCGGGGAGCTGTTTTTT	CASSQAAGVAGELFF
-	TRBV7-9	-	TRBJ2-7	TGTGCCAGCAGCCTTGACTGGGCGGGCGAGCAGTACTTC	CASSLDWAGEQYF
once	TRBV29-1	-	TRBJ1-1	TGCAGCGCCCAGGGTCCGGGAGGCGGTGAAGCTTTCTTT	CSAQGPGGGEAFF
-	TRBV6-1	TRBD1	TRBJ1-2	TGTGCCAGCAGAGGGACAGCTCCCCGGAACTATGGCTACACCTTC	CASRGTAPRNYGYTF
-	TRBV20-1	-	TRBJ2-7	TGCAGTGCTAGTTTTGGAGGCGAGCAGTACTTC	CSASFGGEQYF
-	TRBV2	-	TRBJ1-3	TGTGCCAGCAGGCCGGGGGTCGGAAACACCATATATTTT	CASRPGVGNTIYF
-	TRBV11-3	-	TRBJ2-2	TGTGCCAGCAGCTCCGGGGAGCTGTTTTTT	CASSSGELFF
-	TRBV5-1	-	TRBJ1-3	TGCGCCAGCAGCTCGGGGTCACGCTCTGGAAACACCATATATTTT	CASSSGSRSGNTIYF
-	TRBV5-1	TRBD1	TRBJ2-7	TGCGCCAGCAGCTCCCCGTCCGGGACAGGGATTTACGAGCAGTACTTC	CASSSPSGTGIYEQYF
-	TRBV18	-	TRBJ1-2	TGTGCCAGCTCACCACCCGTGGCAGGGGACAATGACTACACCTTC	CASSPPVAGDNDYTF
-	TRBV6-1	TRBD2	TRBJ2-3	TGTGGCGCGGGAGCCTCTGGGTCGACAGATACGCAGTATTTT	CGAGASGSTDTQYF
-	TRBV18	-	TRBJ2-7	TGTGCCAGCTCACCTGGACTGACCTCCTACGAGCAGTACTTC	CASSPGLTSYEQYF
-	TRBV19	-	TRBJ1-3	TGTGCCAGTAGCGATCCTGCAGACTTCTCTGGAAACACCATATATTTT	CASSDPADFSGNTIYF
-	TRBV7-2	TRBD1	TRBJ2-1	TGTGCCAGCAGCTTAGTGGGACAGCCCTACAATGAGCAGTTCTTC	CASSLVGQPYNEQFF
-	TRBV7-3	-	TRBJ2-3	TGTGCCAGCAGCTTCTCAGAGGGAATAGCGCAGTATTTT	CASSFSEGIAQYF
-	TRBV6-4	-	TRBJ1-1	TGTGCCAGCTCGAGACACTCCGGGCAGAACACTGAAGCTTTCTTT	CASSRHSGQNTEAFF
-	TRBV6-6	TRBD2	TRBJ2-1	TGTGCCAGCAGTTACCGACGCGGGAGTTACAATGAGCAGTTCTTC	CASSYRRGSYNEQFF
-	TRBV5-5	-	TRBJ2-7	TGTGCCAGCAGCCAATCGGGGACCTACGAGCAGTACTTC	CASSQSGTYEQYF
-	TRBV2	TRBD1	TRBJ1-2	TGTGCCAGCAGTACAGGGGTCGGCTACACCTTC	CASSTGVGYTF
-	TRBV5-4	TRBD1	TRBJ2-3	TGTGCCAGCAGCCCTACACTGGGACAGGGTAAACCAGATACGCAGTATTTT	CASSPTLGQGKPDTQYF
-	TRBV9	TRBD1	TRBJ2-7	TGTGCCAGCAGCACGGGGACAGGGCCACACGAGCAGTACTTC	CASSTGTGPHEQYF
-	TRBV5-5	-	TRBJ2-3	TGTGCCAGCAGCTTGGGTCAAGATACGCAGTATTTT	CASSLGQDTQYF
-	TRBV19	TRBD1	TRBJ1-1	TGTGCCAGTAGTTCGGGACAGGGCATCACTGAAGCTTTCTTT	CASSSGQGITEAFF
-	TRBV7-9	TRBD1	TRBJ2-3	TGTGCCAGCAGCTCCGGGACAGGAGTTACAGATACGCAGTATTTT	CASSSGTGVTDTQYF
-	TRBV6-1	TRBD1	TRBJ1-1	TGTGCCAGCGAGGGGACAGGGGCCACTGAAGCTTTCTTT	CASEGTGATEAFF
once	TRBV2	-	TRBJ1-2	TGTGCCAGCAGTGAATATCAGCGCCGTCTTAACTATGGCTACACCTTC	CASSEYQRRLNYGYTF
-	TRBV2	-	TRBJ1-1	TGTGCCAGCAGTGCGATGTCTGGAGGGGACACTGAAGCTTTCTTT	CASSAMSGGDTEAFF
-	TRBV5-1	-	TRBJ1-6	TGCGCCAGCAGCTTGGAGAGAAATAATTCACCCCTCCACTTT	CASSLERNNSPLHF
few	TRBV11-2	-	TRBJ1-1	TGTGCCAGCAGCTCCAATTTTCGTGGCACTGAAGCTTTCTTT	CASSSNFRGTEAFF
-	TRBV19	TRBD2	TRBJ2-1	TGTGCCAGTAGTAGTAGCGGGAGGGATTCCTACAATGAGCAGTTCTTC	CASSSSGRDSYNEQFF
-	TRBV18	-	TRBJ2-5	TGTGCCAGCTCACCAGGGTCACGCGAGACCCAGTACTTC	CASSPGSRETQYF
-	TRBV7-2	TRBD2	TRBJ2-1	TGTGCCAGCAGCTTACTAGCGGGAACATTCCAGGGCAATGAGCAGTTCTTC	CASSLLAGTFQGNEQFF